This T cell receptor beta chain originates from a study of cytomegalovirus exposure and HLA in healthy donors. The CDR3 spans 13 residues. CDR1 SGHDN and CDR2 FVKESK come from the germline V gene. Trimming removed 1 base at V and 12 bases at J, with 14 bases between. In the PCR, 60 Vbeta and 13 Jbeta primers were used. Some clones are missing from TCRdb's copy, which holds only in-frame ones; the method was immunoSEQ multiplex PCR. This table has about 120,000 clones, nearly 65% appearing once. Sequencing was performed on PBMCs. This receptor was obtained from a man in his forties in good health and CMV-seropositive. The V gene is TRBV14, the J gene TRBJ2-3; D unresolved. The CDR3, as DNA: TGTGCCAGCAGCCAAGCGGCGGCCAGAACTCAGTATTTT. Its translation is CASSQAAARTQYF.